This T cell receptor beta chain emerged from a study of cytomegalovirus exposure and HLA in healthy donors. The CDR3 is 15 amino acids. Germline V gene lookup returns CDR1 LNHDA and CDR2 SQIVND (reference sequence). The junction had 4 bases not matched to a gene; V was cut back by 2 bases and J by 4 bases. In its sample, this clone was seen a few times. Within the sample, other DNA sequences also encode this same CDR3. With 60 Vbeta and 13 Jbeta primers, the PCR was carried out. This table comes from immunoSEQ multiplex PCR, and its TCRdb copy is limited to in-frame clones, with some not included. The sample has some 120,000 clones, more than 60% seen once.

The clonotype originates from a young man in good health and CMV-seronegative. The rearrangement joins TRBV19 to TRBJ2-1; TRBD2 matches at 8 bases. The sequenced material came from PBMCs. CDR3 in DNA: TGTGCCAGTAGTATACGGGGGGGAGATTACAATGAGCAGTTCTTC. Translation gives CASSIRGGDYNEQFF. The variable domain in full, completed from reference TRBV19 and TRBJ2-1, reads DGGITQSPKYLFRKEGQNVTLSCEQNLNHDAMYWYRQDPGQGLRLIYYSQIVNDFQKGDIAEGYSVSREKKESFPLTVTSAQKNPTAFYLCASSIRGGDYNEQFFGPGTRLTVL.